A single sample gave rise to the 12 T cell receptor beta chains below, sequenced in a study of blood T cells in healthy people across ages. Combining a sample-barcoded 5' primer with a J-beta primer mix, a second PCR ran for 7 to 11 cycles. TCRdb re-derived calls from the 5' RACE reads in MiXCR, one entry per CDR3 protein. The table has roughly 1 million distinct CDR3 sequences, around 25% seen once; the top ten hold approximately 0.79%. This sample also belongs to another study, concerning T cells of mothers and their children.

The sample taken for sequencing was blood. These receptors all stem from a girl between 2 and 10 years old in good health.

There are a few counts of this clonotype. This chain links TRBV9 with TRBJ1-2; D not certain. Germline CDR1 reads SGDLS; CDR2 reads YYNGEE. Trimming pared 4 bases from V and 10 bases from J, leaving 14 bases between. The CDR3 sequence is 12 residues long. In DNA form, the CDR3 reads TGTGCCAGCAGCTACCGACCGGGCGACTACACCTTC. Protein product: CASSYRPGDYTF.

J is TRBJ2-5 and V is TRBV6-2 or TRBV6-3, with 10 bases that match TRBD1. The DNA end lines up better with TRBJ2-7; the J call may be wrong. The length of the CDR3 is 15 residues. Germline CDR1 is MNHEY and CDR2 is SVGEGT. The CDR3 region has the DNA TGTGCCAGCAGTTATCCGGGACAGGGGATCTACGAGCAGTACTTC. Translation: CASSYPGQGIYEQYF.

V gene TRBV12-3 or TRBV12-4 combines with J gene TRBJ2-4, with TRBD2 as a possible D gene (6 bases). CDR3 length: 18 amino acids. Between the trimmed V and J ends, which lost 6 bases and 0 bases, there was a span of 21 bases. The CDR3 spells CASSPLSGGLKAKNIQYF. DNA of the CDR3: TGTGCCAGCAGCCCCCTTTCGGGTGGACTAAAAGCCAAAAACATTCAGTACTTC.

This clonotype was seen a few times. The chain employs TRBV7-8 and TRBJ2-5, with 7 bases that match TRBD1. The V and J ends lost 4 bases and 2 bases, in that order; junction bases with no gene match: 4. The germline CDR1 and CDR2 sequences are SGHVS and FQNEAQ. This CDR3 is 14 amino acids long. CDR3 coding DNA: TGTGCCAGCAGCTCGGTACAGGGGCAAGAGACCCAGTACTTC. This sequence encodes CASSSVQGQETQYF.

V and J are TRBV20-1 and TRBJ2-3; D is ambiguous. V was clipped by 6 bases and J by 1 base, with 8 bases between them. The CDR3 loop spans 12 amino acids. Germline lookup yields CDR1 DFQATT and CDR2 SNEGSKA (reference sequence). CDR3 sequence: CSARQGTDTQYF. The DNA for the CDR3 is TGCAGTGCGCGCCAGGGCACAGATACGCAGTATTTT.

This clonotype was counted between two and nine times. J is TRBJ2-1 and V is TRBV29-1, with D perhaps given as TRBD1 or TRBD2 (5 bases each). The ends were cut back, 3 bases at V and 2 bases at J, with 17 bases in the middle. In germline, CDR1 is SQVTM, CDR2 ANQGSEA. This CDR3 has 16 residues. The CDR3 sequence is CSVDGAASNTYNEQFF. CDR3 bases: TGCAGCGTTGACGGGGCGGCCAGTAATACCTACAATGAGCAGTTCTTC.

This clonotype was counted between two and nine times. The chain is built from TRBV27 and TRBJ1-1; 7 bases agree with TRBD1. There are 14 residues in the CDR3. Germline V gene data show CDR1 as MNHEY and CDR2 as SMNVEV (reference sequence). V gave up 6 bases and J gave up 5 bases; unmatched junction bases: 9. The CDR3 DNA sequence: TGTGCCAGCAGAACCAACAGGGGAGGGACTGAAGCTTTCTTT. It translates to CASRTNRGGTEAFF.

This clonotype was seen a few times. The chain uses TRBV5-1 and TRBJ1-1; possible D gene TRBD1, 5 bases. CDR1 is SGHRS and CDR2 is YFSETQ in the germline V gene. V shed 0 bases and J shed 11 bases, with 14 bases lying between them. This CDR3 contains 13 residues. CDR3 DNA: TGCGCCAGCAGCTTGGGGGGACGCTCGATCGCTTTCTTT. Its translation: CASSLGGRSIAFF.

The rearrangement joins TRBV20-1 to TRBJ2-7; D is unclear. Matching the DNA end better, TRBJ2-1 makes the J call doubtful. Germline V gives CDR1 DFQATT, CDR2 SNEGSKA (reference sequence). The CDR3 is 16 residues long. The CDR3 reads CSARGPRADYYNEQFF. DNA for the CDR3: TGCAGTGCTAGAGGTCCTCGGGCGGATTATTACAATGAGCAGTTCTTC.

This clonotype has more than one count but fewer than ten. The J gene is TRBJ1-4, the V gene TRBV11-2, with no clear D. This CDR3 comprises 14 residues. Trimming left V 5 bases short and J 5 bases short, with 12 bases between. From germline, CDR1 is SGHAT and CDR2 FQNNGV. CDR3 nucleotide sequence: TGTGCCAGCAGCCACCGATCTCAAAATGAAAAACTGTTTTTT. Translated: CASSHRSQNEKLFF.

The chain is built from TRBV7-9 and TRBJ2-7; 7 positions match TRBD2. There are 15 residues in the CDR3. The germline gives CDR1 SEHNR, CDR2 FQNEAQ (reference sequence). With 7 bases clipped from V and 0 bases from J, the junction kept 9 bases outside the gene matches. The CDR3 sequence is CASTPAGPSSYEQYF. CDR3 nucleotide sequence: TGTGCCAGCACCCCAGCGGGGCCGAGCTCCTACGAGCAGTACTTC.

The chain recombines TRBV28 with TRBJ2-5; D might be TRBD1 (6 bases). The CDR3 length is 15 residues. Trimming took 4 bases from V and 0 from J, leaving 12 bases between them. Germline assignment: CDR1 MDHEN and CDR2 SYDVKM. DNA for the CDR3: TGTGCCAGCAGTTCCCCAACAGGGTACCAAGAGACCCAGTACTTC. Translated: CASSSPTGYQETQYF.